Presented here are 14 T cell receptor beta chains from one specimen sequenced in a study of control samples from healthy donors and cancer patients. The protocol was immunoSEQ multiplex PCR, while the TCRdb copy is restricted to in-frame clones and leaves out a portion. The sample contains 350,000 to 450,000 clones, 90% of which appear only once. Sequencing input: PBMCs. Source of these receptors: a man in his forties with head and neck cancer.

This chain connects TRBV6-5 to TRBJ1-1; D may be TRBD1 (6 bases). The V end lost 8 bases, the J end lost 4 bases, and 14 bases lay between the germline ends. The germline V gene encodes CDR1 MNHEY and CDR2 SVGAGI. The CDR3 covers 13 residues. The DNA for the CDR3 is TGTGCCAGCTTCGAAGGGGGGGGCACTGAAGCTTTCTTT. Protein sequence: CASFEGGGTEAFF.

The rearrangement links TRBV21-1 to TRBJ1-2; the table calls TRBD1, which could not be checked here. TRBV21-1 is a pseudogene segment. The CDR3 runs 15 residues. CDR3 DNA: TGTGCCAGCAGCAAGCCAGGGGATAGGTACTATGGCTACACCTTC. Translated: CASSKPGDRYYGYTF.

The chain has TRBV7-2 and TRBJ2-7; D is unresolved. Per the germline V gene, CDR1 is SGHTA and CDR2 is FQGNSA. The V end was cut by 5 bases, the J end by 2 bases, with 10 bases between. This CDR3 is 13 amino acids long. The CDR3 here is CASSIIYTYEQYF. CDR3 in DNA: TGTGCCAGCAGCATCATATACACCTACGAGCAGTACTTC.

The chain recombines TRBV28 with TRBJ2-7; 8 positions match TRBD2. Germline V gene sequence: CDR1 MDHEN, CDR2 SYDVKM. The CDR3 covers 15 residues. The J segment lost 0 bases and the V segment lost 6 bases, leaving 7 bases of the junction unmatched. CDR3 residues: CASSWASGSSYEQYF. CDR3 in DNA: TGTGCCAGCAGCTGGGCGAGCGGGAGCTCCTACGAGCAGTACTTC.

J is TRBJ1-2 and V is TRBV5-1; maybe TRBD1 (6 bases). The V and J ends lost 8 bases and 2 bases respectively, with 19 bases between them. From germline, CDR1 is SGHRS and CDR2 YFSETQ. CDR3 length: 15 residues. CDR3 in amino acids: CARGSTGPPNYGYTF. CDR3 sequence (DNA): TGCGCCAGGGGTTCGACAGGCCCACCAAACTATGGCTACACCTTC.

The rearrangement uses TRBV4-1 and TRBJ2-7, with 11 bases lining up with TRBD2. The length of the CDR3 is 16 residues. After removal of 5 bases from V and 4 bases from J, the junction contained 10 bases not matched to a gene. Germline CDR1 reads MGHRA; CDR2 reads YSYEKL. CDR3 residues: CASSAVVAGGLYEQYF. DNA of the CDR3: TGCGCCAGCAGCGCCGTGGTAGCGGGAGGGCTTTACGAGCAGTACTTC.

The J gene is TRBJ2-5, the V gene TRBV6-2 or TRBV6-3, with 8 nucleotides matching TRBD2. The J segment lost 5 bases and the V segment lost 0 bases, leaving 11 bases of the junction unmatched. Germline V gene data show CDR1 as MNHEY and CDR2 as SVGEGT. This CDR3 contains 17 residues. CDR3 residues: CASSYSSTGGPRETQYF. Here the CDR3 DNA reads TGTGCCAGCAGTTACTCATCAACGGGGGGGCCCCGGGAGACCCAGTACTTC.

This clone appeared once. V usage is TRBV11-2 and J usage is TRBJ2-5, with D perhaps matching TRBD1 (6 bases). The CDR3 consists of 13 residues. Trimming took 3 bases from V and 4 from J, leaving 9 bases between them. Germline V gives CDR1 SGHAT, CDR2 FQNNGV. CDR3 coding DNA: TGTGCCAGCAGCTTCCGAGGGGGAGAGACCCAGTACTTC. This encodes CASSFRGGETQYF.

This clone was detected only a few times. J is TRBJ2-3 and V is TRBV6-2 or TRBV6-3; 8 nucleotides agree with TRBD1. V gave up 0 bases and J gave up 1 base; unmatched junction bases: 18. Germline V lookup: CDR1 MNHEY, CDR2 SVGEGT. This CDR3 contains 21 residues. The DNA for the CDR3 is TGTGCCAGCAGTTACTCCTACGACGAACCTAGACAGGGGCGCGGCACAGATACGCAGTATTTT. The encoded protein is CASSYSYDEPRQGRGTDTQYF.

This chain connects TRBV19 to TRBJ2-7; the D call may be TRBD1 or TRBD2 (5 bases each). V lost 6 bases to trimming and J lost 4 bases, with 13 bases between them. The CDR3 totals 13 residues. Germline values: CDR1 LNHDA, CDR2 SQIVND (reference sequence). CDR3 sequence: CASRSGTAYEQYF. CDR3 nucleotide sequence: TGTGCCAGTAGATCCGGGACCGCATACGAGCAGTACTTC.

The rearrangement links TRBV7-2 to TRBJ2-7; the D gene is possibly TRBD1 (7 bases). This CDR3 has 16 amino acids. V was clipped by 0 bases and J by 0 bases, with 12 bases between them. Germline-derived CDR1 and CDR2 are SGHTA and FQGNSA. This CDR3 is CASSLAQGGSSYEQYF. As DNA, the CDR3 is TGTGCCAGCAGCTTAGCGCAGGGGGGAAGCTCCTACGAGCAGTACTTC.

V gene TRBV29-1 combines with J gene TRBJ1-1; D not certain. Germline V gene data show CDR1 as SQVTM and CDR2 as ANQGSEA. Trimming took 6 bases from V and 4 from J, leaving 15 bases between them. CDR3 length: 13 amino acids. In DNA form, the CDR3 reads TGCAGCGTCGCCGGGAGCCCGGGCACTGAAGCTTTCTTT. This gives the protein CSVAGSPGTEAFF.

This clone was counted once. The V gene is TRBV5-4, the J gene TRBJ2-7, with 9 bases that match TRBD2. The CDR3 spans 16 residues. V lost 3 bases and J lost 4; bases outside the gene matches: 11. Germline CDR1 and CDR2: SGHNT and YYREEE (reference sequence). The DNA for the CDR3 is TGTGCCAGCAGCTCCGCGGCGGGAGGGAATCCTTACGAGCAGTACTTC. It yields the protein CASSSAAGGNPYEQYF.

The V gene is TRBV7-8, the J gene TRBJ2-3; the D is unclear. Trimming removed 1 base at V and 6 bases at J, with 8 bases between. CDR1 is SGHVS and CDR2 is FQNEAQ in the germline V gene. The CDR3 has 13 amino acids. The CDR3 coding sequence is TGTGCCAGCAGCTTAGTGTACGGGGATACGCAGTATTTT. It translates to CASSLVYGDTQYF.